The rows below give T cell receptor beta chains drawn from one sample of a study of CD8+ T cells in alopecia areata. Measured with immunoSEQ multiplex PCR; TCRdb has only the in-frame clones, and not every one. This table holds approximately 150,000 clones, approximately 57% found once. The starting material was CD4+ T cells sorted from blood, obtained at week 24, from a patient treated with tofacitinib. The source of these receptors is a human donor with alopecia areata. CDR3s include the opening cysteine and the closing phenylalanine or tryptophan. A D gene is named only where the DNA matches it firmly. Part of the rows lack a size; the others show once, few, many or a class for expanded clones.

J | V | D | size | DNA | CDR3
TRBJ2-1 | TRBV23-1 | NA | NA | TGCGCCAGCAGTCAATCGCGCAGGGACAATGAGCAGTTCTTC | CASSQSRRDNEQFF
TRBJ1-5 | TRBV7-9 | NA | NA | TGTGCCAGCAGCCCGGGGGGGGATCAGCCCCAGCATTTT | CASSPGGDQPQHF
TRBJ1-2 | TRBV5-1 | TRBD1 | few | TGCGCCAGCAGCACCGAGACAGGGAACGGCTACACCTTC | CASSTETGNGYTF
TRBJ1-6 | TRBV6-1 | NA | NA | TGTGCCAGCACAAACCCCGATTCACCCCTCCACTTT | CASTNPDSPLHF
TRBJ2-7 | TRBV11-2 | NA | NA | TGTGCCAGCAGCCCGCTTTCCTCCTACGAGCAGTACTTC | CASSPLSSYEQYF
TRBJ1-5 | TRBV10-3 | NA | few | TGTGCCATCAGTGTGGGGATGCCTAACGGTCAGCCCCAGCATTTT | CAISVGMPNGQPQHF
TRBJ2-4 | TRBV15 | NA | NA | TGTGCCACCAGCACCGGTATGGGGGTAGACATTCAGTACTTC | CATSTGMGVDIQYF
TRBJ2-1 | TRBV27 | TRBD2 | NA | TGTGCCAGCAGTAACCAGGCGGGGGGACTAGACTACAATGAGCAGTTCTTC | CASSNQAGGLDYNEQFF
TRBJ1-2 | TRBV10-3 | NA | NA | TGTGCCATCAGTGAGGGAACTCCACCCTATGGCTACACCTTC | CAISEGTPPYGYTF
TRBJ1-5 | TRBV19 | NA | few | TGTGCCAGTAGTATGTTCCTCAATAGCAATCAGCCCCAGCATTTT | CASSMFLNSNQPQHF
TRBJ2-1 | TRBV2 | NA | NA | TGTGCCAGCAGTCAGCAGCCAATCTCCTACAATGAGCAGTTCTTC | CASSQQPISYNEQFF
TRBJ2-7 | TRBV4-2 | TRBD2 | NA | TGTGCCAGCAGCCAAGACCAAGCGGGGCGCTACGAGCAGTACTTC | CASSQDQAGRYEQYF
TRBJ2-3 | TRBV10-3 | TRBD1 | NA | TGTGCCATCAGTGATTTGTCAGGGGGCTCAGATACGCAGTATTTT | CAISDLSGGSDTQYF
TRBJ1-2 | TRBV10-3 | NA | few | TGTGCCATCAGTGGATTAGAGGGATCCTACACCTTC | CAISGLEGSYTF
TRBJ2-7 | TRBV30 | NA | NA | TGTGCCTGGAGCCATACAGGGAGGAATTCCTACGAGCAGTACTTC | CAWSHTGRNSYEQYF
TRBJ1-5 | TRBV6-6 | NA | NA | TGTGCCAGCAGTTACTCGGGGATTCAGCCCCAGCATTTT | CASSYSGIQPQHF
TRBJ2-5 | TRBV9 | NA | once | TGTGCCAGCAGCGCCGCAGTTAAAGAGACCCAGTACTTC | CASSAAVKETQYF
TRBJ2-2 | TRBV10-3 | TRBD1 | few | TGTGCCATCAGTCAGGGACAGCTAAACACCGGGGAGCTGTTTTTT | CAISQGQLNTGELFF
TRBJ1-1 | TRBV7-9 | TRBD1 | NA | TGTGCCAGCAGCTTAGGGGGACAGACAACTGAAGCTTTCTTT | CASSLGGQTTEAFF
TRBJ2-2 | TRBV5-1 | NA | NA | TGCGCCAGCAGCTCCTCAGGGGAACCCACCGGGGAGCTGTTTTTT | CASSSSGEPTGELFF
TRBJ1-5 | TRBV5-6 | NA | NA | TGTGCCAGCAGCGGGGCGGGGATAGGGAGCAATCAGCCCCAGCATTTT | CASSGAGIGSNQPQHF
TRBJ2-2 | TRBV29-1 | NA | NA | TGCAGCGTTGATGGGGGGACCAGGACCGGGGAGCTGTTTTTT | CSVDGGTRTGELFF
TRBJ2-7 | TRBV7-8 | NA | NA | TGTGCCAGCAGCCCCCAAGTTGTCAGGGGCGAGCAGTACTTC | CASSPQVVRGEQYF
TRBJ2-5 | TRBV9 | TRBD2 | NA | TGTGCCAGCAGCGTCCAAGCGGGGCTGCAAGAGACCCAGTACTTC | CASSVQAGLQETQYF
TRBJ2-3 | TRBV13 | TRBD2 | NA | TGTGCCAGCAGCCGGGAGCGGGGAAACACAGATACGCAGTATTTT | CASSRERGNTDTQYF
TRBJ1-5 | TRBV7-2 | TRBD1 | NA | TGTGCCAGCAGCCCGGTGGGACAGTTCAATCAGCCCCAGCATTTT | CASSPVGQFNQPQHF
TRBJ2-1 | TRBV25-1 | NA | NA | TGTGCCAGCAGGAGGGGTTGGGGTGAGCAGTTCTTC | CASRRGWGEQFF
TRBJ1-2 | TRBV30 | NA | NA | TGTGCCTGGGAACCCCTCTATGGCTACACCTTC | CAWEPLYGYTF
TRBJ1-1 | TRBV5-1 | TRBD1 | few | TGCGCCAGCAGCCCGCAACAGGGGAGTGGCGCTGAAGCTTTCTTT | CASSPQQGSGAEAFF
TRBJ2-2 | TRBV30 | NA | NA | TGTGCCTGGAGTATTCAGGGGCCCCTCACCGGGGAGCTGTTTTTT | CAWSIQGPLTGELFF
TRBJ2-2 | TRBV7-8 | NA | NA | TGTGCCAGCAGCCCAGGCCGGCACACCGGGGAGCTGTTTTTT | CASSPGRHTGELFF
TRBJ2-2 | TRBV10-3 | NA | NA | TGTGCCATCAGTAGGGGGTCGAACACCGGGGAGCTGTTTTTT | CAISRGSNTGELFF
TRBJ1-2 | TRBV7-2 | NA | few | TGTGCCAGCACCCGGGAGGGCTATGGCTACACCTTC | CASTREGYGYTF
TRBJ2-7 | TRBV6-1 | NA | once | TGTGCCAGCAGTCAGAATTGGGGGGTCAAGCAGTACTTC | CASSQNWGVKQYF
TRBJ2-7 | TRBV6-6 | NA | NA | TGTGCCAGCAGTACCCTATCCGAGCGGGCGACCTACGAGCAGTACTTC | CASSTLSERATYEQYF
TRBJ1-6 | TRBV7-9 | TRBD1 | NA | TGTGCCAGCAGCTTCGGGGACAGCAATTCACCCCTCCACTTT | CASSFGDSNSPLHF
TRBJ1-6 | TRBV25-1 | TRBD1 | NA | TGTGCCAGCAGTCCCCCACAGGGGCGGGGACCCCTCCACTTT | CASSPPQGRGPLHF
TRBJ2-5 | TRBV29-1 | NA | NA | TGCAGCGTCCCGGAGTCGGGGCTGGAGACCCAGTACTTC | CSVPESGLETQYF
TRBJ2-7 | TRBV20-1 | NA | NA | TGCAGTGCGGTAGGCTCCTACGAGCAGTACTTC | CSAVGSYEQYF
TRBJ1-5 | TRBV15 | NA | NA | TGTGCCACCAGCAGCCATCAGCCCCAGCATTTT | CATSSHQPQHF
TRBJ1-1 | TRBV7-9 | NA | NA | TGTGCCAGCAGCTTAGTCGACAGTGAAGCTTTCTTT | CASSLVDSEAFF
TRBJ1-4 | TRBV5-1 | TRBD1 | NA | TGCGCCAGCAGCTGGACAGGAATTAATGAAAAACTGTTTTTT | CASSWTGINEKLFF